Listed below are T cell receptor beta chains from one sample, sequenced in a study of tumor-infiltrating lymphocytes in primary liver carcinoma. TCRdb reprocessed the multiplex PCR reads with MiXCR, giving one entry per CDR3 protein. The data hold 95,000 to 150,000 distinct CDR3 sequences, with around two thirds observed a single time. The specimen sequenced was liver tumor tissue from sampling region 1. The receptor source for this set is a woman aged 55-75 years with primary liver carcinoma and hepatitis B virus infection. Each CDR3 is given with its conserved first and last residue. Fields, in order: clone size, V gene, D gene, J gene, CDR3 protein, CDR3 DNA. The D gene is left open where the match is weak. Clone size, where shown, is once, few, many, or a class for clones that have expanded.

many	TRBV29-1	.	TRBJ1-1	CSVEEWRGGSEAFF	TGCAGCGTTGAAGAATGGCGCGGGGGCTCTGAAGCTTTCTTT
.	TRBV29-1	.	TRBJ2-1	CSVEGDGNNEEFF	TGCAGCGTTGAGGGGGATGGGAACAATGAGGAGTTCTTC
.	TRBV28	TRBD1	TRBJ2-1	CASTLDRNNEQFF	TGTGCCAGCACCCTGGACAGGAACAATGAGCAGTTCTTC
many	TRBV10-2	.	TRBJ2-1	CASRALESVNEQFF	TGCGCCAGCAGGGCCCTCGAGTCCGTGAATGAGCAGTTCTTC
once	TRBV11-2	.	TRBJ2-1	CASSPPGVAYDEHFF	TGTGCCAGCAGCCCGCCGGGGGTCGCCTACGATGAGCATTTCTTC
.	TRBV19	TRBD2	TRBJ2-7	CASSNPLAGRSEQYF	TGTGCCAGTAGTAACCCTCTAGCGGGAAGATCCGAGCAGTACTTC
many	TRBV29-1	.	TRBJ2-7	CSIRDGSYEQYF	TGCAGCATACGGGACGGCTCCTACGAGCAGTACTTC
.	TRBV4-1	.	TRBJ1-1	CASSQDGHGARVDTEVFF	TGCGCCAGCAGCCAAGATGGGCATGGGGCGAGGGTGGACACTGAAGTTTTCTTT
.	TRBV12-3/TRBV12-4	TRBD1	TRBJ2-3	CASSEQGASTDTKYF	TGTGCCAGCAGTGAACAGGGGGCATCGACAGATACGAAGTATTTT
many	TRBV29-1	.	TRBJ1-1	CSVVGAQRDGFEAFF	TGCAGCGTTGTTGGGGCCCAAAGGGACGGCTTTGAAGCTTTCTTT
few	TRBV7-3	.	TRBJ2-2	CASSLNGGYSGELFF	TGTGCCAGCAGCTTAAATGGAGGGTACAGCGGGGAGCTGTTTTTT
.	TRBV5-1	.	TRBJ2-1	CASRGSSGYNEQFF	TGCGCCAGCAGGGGGAGTAGCGGATACAATGAGCAGTTCTTC
.	TRBV29-1	.	TRBJ2-6	CSVGGCSEANVLTF	TGCAGCGTTGGCGGATGCTCTGAGGCCAACGTCCTGACTTTT
many	TRBV6-5	.	TRBJ1-1	CASSQGRPPTEAFF	TGTGCCAGCAGTCAGGGACGGCCTCCCACTGAAGCTTTCTTT
once	TRBV11-2	.	TRBJ2-3	CVGSLMRVGTDTQYF	TGTGTCGGCAGCTTAATGCGGGTGGGCACAGATACGCAGTATTTT
.	TRBV14	.	TRBJ1-2	CPSSQGPNYGYTF	TGTCCCAGTAGCCAAGGACCGAACTATGGCTACACCTTC
many	TRBV7-9	.	TRBJ2-5	CASSSQVIQYF	TGTGCCAGCAGCTCCCAGGTGATCCAGTACTTC
.	TRBV5-5	.	TRBJ2-2	CASSLFVQGTREMFF	TGTGCCAGCAGCCTGTTTGTGCAGGGTACCAGGGAGATGTTTTTT
.	TRBV11-2	.	TRBJ1-1	CASSLHARGASRKTEAFF	TGTGCCAGCAGCCTACATGCCCGGGGTGCCTCGAGGAAGACTGAAGCTTTCTTT
.	TRBV11-2	.	TRBJ2-3	CASSPSASTYTQYF	TGTGCCAGCAGTCCGTCGGCTAGCACATATACGCAGTATTTT
.	TRBV20-1	.	TRBJ2-1	CSARDDDPQQFF	TGCAGTGCTAGAGATGACGACCCCCAGCAGTTCTTC
many	TRBV29-1	.	TRBJ1-1	CSALSRGYTEAFF	TGCAGCGCCCTGTCTCGGGGATACACTGAAGCTTTCTTT
.	TRBV5-1	.	TRBJ2-7	CASSLAGWSVEQYF	TGCGCCAGCAGCTTGGCCGGGTGGAGCGTCGAGCAGTACTTC
.	TRBV28	.	TRBJ1-5	CASTIWGDSSNQPQHF	TGTGCCAGCACCATTTGGGGTGACAGTAGCAATCAGCCCCAGCATTTT
.	TRBV11-3	TRBD2	TRBJ2-3	CVSSLGRGSTATDTQYF	TGTGTCAGCAGCTTGGGGAGGGGCTCTACTGCCACAGATACGCAGTATTTT
.	TRBV11-2	.	TRBJ2-6	CASSLRWTSGANVLAF	TGTGCCAGCAGCCTCCGATGGACCTCAGGGGCCAACGTCCTGGCTTTC
once	TRBV20-1	TRBD2	TRBJ2-3	CSARDATSGSITGTQYF	TGCAGTGCTAGAGATGCGACTAGCGGGAGTATAACAGGTACGCAGTATTTT
.	TRBV11-3	TRBD2	TRBJ2-2	CAISLAGELFF	TGTGCCATCAGCTTAGCGGGGGAACTGTTTTTT
many	TRBV11-2	.	TRBJ2-2	CASSLYVGENPGELFF	TGTGCCAGCAGCTTATACGTGGGAGAAAACCCCGGGGAGCTGTTTTTT
.	TRBV11-3	.	TRBJ2-7	CARSLSGREHERYF	TGTGCCAGGAGCTTAAGCGGGCGGGAACACGAGCGGTACTTC
.	TRBV10-2	.	TRBJ1-2	CASSESHRDFGGYTF	TGCGCCAGCAGTGAGTCCCACAGGGATTTTGGGGGCTACACCTTC
few	TRBV6-5	.	TRBJ2-7	CASSPTPEKGIPSF	TGTGCCAGCAGCCCCACCCCTGAAAAGGGAATACCTAGCTTC
many	TRBV5-6	TRBD1	TRBJ1-5	CASSAGTATGQPQHF	TGTGCCAGCAGCGCCGGGACAGCCACAGGTCAGCCCCAGCATTTT
few	TRBV14	.	TRBJ1-6	CASSQETSNSPLHF	TGTGCCAGCAGCCAAGAAACTAGCAATTCACCCCTCCACTTT
.	TRBV6-2/TRBV6-3	TRBD2	TRBJ2-2	CASSSLAGAATGELFF	TGTGCCAGCAGTTCGTTAGCGGGAGCGGCCACCGGGGAGCTGTTTTTT
.	TRBV29-1	TRBD2	TRBJ2-1	CCVERLAGEDNEKFF	TGCTGCGTTGAACGGCTAGCGGGAGAGGATAATGAGAAGTTCTTC
.	TRBV7-2	TRBD2	TRBJ2-3	CASSLRGTSGPTDTQYF	TGTGCCAGCAGCTTAAGGGGGACTAGCGGCCCCACAGATACGCAGTATTTT
few	TRBV6-4	TRBD2	TRBJ2-2	CASSASGSTGELFF	TGTGCCAGCAGTGCTAGCGGGAGCACCGGGGAGCTGTTTTTT
.	TRBV5-1	TRBD2	TRBJ2-1	CASNPFQGGRAEEQFF	TGCGCAAGCAACCCGTTTCAGGGCGGGAGGGCCGAGGAGCAGTTCTTC
.	TRBV11-2	.	TRBJ2-1	CASSLGLSYDEQFF	TGTGCCAGCAGCCTGGGGCTATCCTACGATGAGCAGTTCTTC
once	TRBV11-3	TRBD2	TRBJ2-7	CASSSSGREHEHYF	TGTGCCAGCAGCTCAAGCGGGCGGGAGCACGAACACTACTTC
.	TRBV6-5	.	TRBJ2-7	CASSYSITRFYEQYF	TGTGCCAGCAGTTACTCGATCACCCGCTTCTACGAGCAGTACTTC
.	TRBV5-1	TRBD2	TRBJ2-1	CASSLGQLAGGPRPINEQFF	TGCGCCAGCAGCTTGGGGCAACTAGCGGGAGGGCCCCGCCCTATCAATGAGCAGTTCTTC
.	TRBV28	TRBD2	TRBJ2-1	CASMIGLVDNEQFF	TGTGCCAGTATGATCGGACTAGTTGACAATGAGCAGTTCTTC
few	TRBV7-8	.	TRBJ2-2	CASSRPSGIGTGELFF	TGTGCCAGCAGCCGTCCCAGTGGGATAGGGACCGGGGAGCTGTTTTTT
few	TRBV12-3/TRBV12-4	.	TRBJ2-7	CASSLRNGGSEQYF	TGTGCCAGCAGTTTAAGGAACGGGGGCTCCGAGCAGTACTTC
.	TRBV11-2	.	TRBJ2-4	CASSLARNTQYF	TGTGCCAGCAGCTTAGCACGAAACACTCAGTACTTC
.	TRBV11-3	TRBD2	TRBJ2-1	CASSLGGGLGQNEQFF	TGTGCCAGCAGCTTAGGCGGCGGACTAGGGCAAAATGAGCAGTTCTTC
many	TRBV29-1	.	TRBJ2-5	CSVLLTGKTQYF	TGCAGCGTTTTACTCACAGGGAAGACCCAGTACTTC
.	TRBV29-1	.	TRBJ2-3	CSVGKTNGRTDRQYF	TGCAGCGTTGGCAAGACTAACGGGAGGACAGATAGGCAGTATTTT